The clone carrying this T cell receptor beta chain has just a few counts. Authors' processing steps: Nucleated cell counts were estimated from reference gene primer amplification. Profiled with immunoSEQ multiplex PCR; TCRdb holds only in-frame clones, not every one. The V and J calls and the clone size are those of that table, but D and trimming were determined from the DNA. The sample gives roughly 170,000 clones, less than 85% of which show up once; roughly 4.5% is in the top ten. This sample is part of a study of blood T cell repertoires in COVID-19. Study at large: The study drew acute and convalescent COVID-19 samples from the United States, Italy and Spain. T cells, B-cell-depleted T cells, or PBMCs supplied cDNA or gDNA.

Participant-given clinical history determined each cohort assignment. Germline assignment: CDR1 SNHLY and CDR2 FYNNEI. The CDR3 loop spans 14 amino acids. V was pared by 6 bases and J by 9 bases, with 13 bases of the junction left unmatched. This TCR was sampled from a woman in her fifties or sixties who had recovered from COVID-19. Sequencing was performed on PBMCs or T cells enriched from blood (not recorded which). The chain uses TRBV2 and TRBJ2-5, with 7 positions matching TRBD1. The CDR3 here is CASRVSGTEPAQYF. For the CDR3, the DNA is TGTGCCAGCAGGGTCTCCGGGACAGAACCTGCCCAGTACTTC. The complete variable domain, with remaining parts taken from reference TRBV2 and TRBJ2-5, reads EPEVTQTPSHQVTQMGQEVILRCVPISNHLYFYWYRQILGQKVEFLVSFYNNEISEKSEIFDDQFSVERPDGSNFTLKIRSTKLEDSAMYFCASRVSGTEPAQYFGPGTRLLVL.